Listed below are T cell receptor beta chains from one sample, sequenced in a study of T cells in Graves' hyperthyroidism and ophthalmopathy. TCRdb analysed the multiplex PCR reads with MiXCR anew, one entry per CDR3 protein. Found here are a few hundred thousand distinct CDR3 sequences, 40% to 55% of them singletons; the top ten hold about two fifths. Input material: peripheral blood or thyroid tissue (not recorded which). These receptors were obtained from an adult woman with Graves' disease, either hyperthyroidism or ophthalmopathy (not recorded which). Each CDR3 is given with its conserved first and last residue. The order of the fields is clone size, D gene, CDR3 length, J gene, V gene, CDR3 DNA, CDR3 protein. The D gene is left open where the match is weak. Where a row states a size, it is once, few, many or the class of an expanded clone; other rows omit it.

size: many; D: NA; length: 17; J: TRBJ1-6; V: TRBV7-2; DNA: TGTGCCAGCAGCTTAGAGCCGGGGGGATCCTATAATTCACCCCTCCACTTT; CDR3: CASSLEPGGSYNSPLHF
size: many; D: NA; length: 14; J: TRBJ1-3; V: TRBV7-9; DNA: TGTGCCAGCAGCGCGGGGAGAACTGGAAACACCATATATTTT; CDR3: CASSAGRTGNTIYF
size: NA; D: TRBD2; length: 17; J: TRBJ2-7; V: TRBV5-1; DNA: TGCGCCAGCAGCCAAGAGGAGGCGCGGGAGGGCCTCTACGAGCAGTACTTC; CDR3: CASSQEEAREGLYEQYF
size: NA; D: TRBD1; length: 17; J: TRBJ1-6; V: TRBV15; DNA: TGTGCCACCAGCAGAGCCCCAAGACAGGGTGGCAATTCACCCCTCCACTTT; CDR3: CATSRAPRQGGNSPLHF
size: few; D: NA; length: 13; J: TRBJ1-6; V: TRBV5-1; DNA: TGCGCCAGCAGCTCCGGGCGGGGCTCACCCCTCCACTTT; CDR3: CASSSGRGSPLHF
size: few; D: NA; length: 18; J: TRBJ1-6; V: TRBV3-1; DNA: TGTGCCAGCAGCCCCATTGGCACAGCTTCCTTCTATAATTCACCCCTCCACTTT; CDR3: CASSPIGTASFYNSPLHF
size: few; D: NA; length: 13; J: TRBJ1-1; V: TRBV2; DNA: TGTGCCAGCAGGTATTACATAGGGACTGAAGCTTTCTTT; CDR3: CASRYYIGTEAFF
size: NA; D: TRBD1; length: 12; J: TRBJ1-6; V: TRBV2; DNA: TGTGCCAGCAGTGGAGGCCGAGACAGGGTTCACTTT; CDR3: CASSGGRDRVHF
size: NA; D: TRBD1; length: 15; J: TRBJ1-1; V: TRBV7-3; DNA: TGTGCCAGCAGCTTAAGAGGGGGCGCGAACACTGAAGCTTTCTTT; CDR3: CASSLRGGANTEAFF
size: NA; D: NA; length: 15; J: TRBJ1-2; V: TRBV7-2; DNA: TGTGCCAGCGGCCCCGCGGGGGGAAGGAACTATGGCTACACCTTC; CDR3: CASGPAGGRNYGYTF
size: NA; D: NA; length: 13; J: TRBJ1-1; V: TRBV12-3/TRBV12-4; DNA: TGTGCCAGCAGTCGCTCTCCAGGGGCGGACGCTTTCTTT; CDR3: CASSRSPGADAFF
size: many; D: TRBD1; length: 14; J: TRBJ1-3; V: TRBV7-9; DNA: TGTGCCAGCAGCTTATCAGGGGGGGGAAACACCATATATTTT; CDR3: CASSLSGGGNTIYF
size: many; D: NA; length: 14; J: TRBJ1-5; V: TRBV15; DNA: TGTGCCACCAGCAGAGGACAGGAAAATCAGCCCCAGCATTTT; CDR3: CATSRGQENQPQHF
size: NA; D: NA; length: 13; J: TRBJ2-5; V: TRBV7-7; DNA: TGTGCCGGCAGCTTAGGTTCGAGAGAGACCCAGTACTTC; CDR3: CAGSLGSRETQYF